This TCR beta chain was sequenced for a study of glioma-infiltrating T cells. Whole-study findings and limits: Tissue-blood divergence was below expectation in non-neoplastic patients, above in gliomas. Very few CDR3 sequences were shared between tissue and blood.

This clonotype has ten or more counts. Its antigen is not identified. V was pared by 5 bases and J by 11 bases, with 15 bases between. The length of the CDR3 is 13 residues. The germline CDR1 and CDR2 sequences are SEHNR and FQNEAQ (reference sequence). Amplification of TCR alpha and beta CDR3 regions from RNA used iRepertoire nested multiplex PCR. Tissue mRNA or PBMC total RNA, roughly 95-400 ng, went into one-step reverse transcription and amplification. TCRdb analysed the multiplex PCR reads with MiXCR anew, one entry per CDR3 protein. The sample includes 44,000 or so distinct CDR3 sequences, around 24% seen only once; the top ten take roughly 6.1%.

V and J are TRBV7-9 and TRBJ1-4; D not resolved. The source of this sequence is a human donor with low-grade glioma or glioblastoma, undergoing nonglioma brain surgery, or in good health (not recorded which). The sequenced sample was glioma tissue, nonneoplastic brain tissue, or PBMCs (not recorded which). The CDR3 nucleotides are TGTGCCAGCAGCACCGAAAGCGCGTCGAAACTGTTTTTT. Encoded protein: CASSTESASKLFF.